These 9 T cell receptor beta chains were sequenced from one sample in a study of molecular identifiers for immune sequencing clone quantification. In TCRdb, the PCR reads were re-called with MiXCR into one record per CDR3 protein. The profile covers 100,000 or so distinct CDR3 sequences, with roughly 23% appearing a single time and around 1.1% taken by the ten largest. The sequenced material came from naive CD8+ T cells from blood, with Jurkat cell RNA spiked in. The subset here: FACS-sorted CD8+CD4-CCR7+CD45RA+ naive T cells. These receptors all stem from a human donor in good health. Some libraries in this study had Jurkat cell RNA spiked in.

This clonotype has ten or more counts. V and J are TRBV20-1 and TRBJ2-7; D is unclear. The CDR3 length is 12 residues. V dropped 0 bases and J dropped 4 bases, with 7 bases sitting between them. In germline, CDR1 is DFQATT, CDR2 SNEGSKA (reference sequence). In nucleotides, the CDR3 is TGCAGTGCTAGAGAGGGGAATTACGAGCAGTACTTC. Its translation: CSAREGNYEQYF.

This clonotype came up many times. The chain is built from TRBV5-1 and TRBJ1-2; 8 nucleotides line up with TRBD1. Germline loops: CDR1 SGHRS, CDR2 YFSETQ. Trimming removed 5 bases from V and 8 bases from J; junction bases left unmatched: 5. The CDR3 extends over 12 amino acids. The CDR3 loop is CASRWRDRGYTF. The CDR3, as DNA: TGCGCCAGCAGATGGAGGGACAGGGGCTACACCTTC.

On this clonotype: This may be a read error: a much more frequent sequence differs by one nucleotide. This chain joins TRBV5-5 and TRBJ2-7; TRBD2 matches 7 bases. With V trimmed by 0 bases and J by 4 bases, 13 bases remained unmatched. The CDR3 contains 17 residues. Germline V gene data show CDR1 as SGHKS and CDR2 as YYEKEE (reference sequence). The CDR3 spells CASSLDGLGEGRYEQYF. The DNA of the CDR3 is TGTGCCAGCAGCTTGGACGGTTTGGGGGAGGGTCGGTACGAGCAGTACTTC.

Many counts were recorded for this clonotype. In nucleotides, the CDR3 is TGTGCCACCGAGACACAGGGCATTCTCTACAATGAGCAGTTCTTC. It specifies CATETQGILYNEQFF. V is TRBV28 and J is TRBJ2-1; D possibly corresponds to TRBD1 (6 bases). CDR1 MDHEN and CDR2 SYDVKM come from the germline V gene. V gave up 10 bases and J gave up 3 bases, with 19 bases separating them. There are 15 residues in the CDR3. Full variable domain (remainder filled in from reference TRBV28 and TRBJ2-1): DVKVTQSSRYLVKRTGEKVFLECVQDMDHENMFWYRQDPGLGLRLIYFSYDVKMKEKGDIPEGYSVSREKKERFSLILESASTNQTSMYLCATETQGILYNEQFFGPGTRLTVL.

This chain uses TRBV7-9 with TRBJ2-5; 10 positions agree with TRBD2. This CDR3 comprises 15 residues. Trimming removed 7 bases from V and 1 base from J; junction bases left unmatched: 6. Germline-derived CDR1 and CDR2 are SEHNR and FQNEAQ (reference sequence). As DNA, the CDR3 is TGTGCCAGCACCCCTAGCGGGGGAACCCAAGAGACCCAGTACTTC. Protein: CASTPSGGTQETQYF. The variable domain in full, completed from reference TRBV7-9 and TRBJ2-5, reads DTGVSQNPRHKITKRGQNVTFRCDPISEHNRLYWYRQTLGQGPEFLTYFQNEAQLEKSRLLSDRFSAERPKGSFSTLEIQRTEQGDSAMYLCASTPSGGTQETQYFGPGTRLLVL.

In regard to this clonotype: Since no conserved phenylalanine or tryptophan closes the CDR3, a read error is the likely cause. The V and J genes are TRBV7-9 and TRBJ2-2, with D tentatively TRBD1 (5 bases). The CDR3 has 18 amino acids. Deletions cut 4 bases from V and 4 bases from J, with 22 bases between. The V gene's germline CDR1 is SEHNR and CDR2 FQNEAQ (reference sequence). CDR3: CASSSSWGSKIGTGELFS. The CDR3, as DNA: TGTGCCAGCAGCTCCTCCTGGGGCTCTAAAATCGGCACCGGGGAGCTGTTTTCT.

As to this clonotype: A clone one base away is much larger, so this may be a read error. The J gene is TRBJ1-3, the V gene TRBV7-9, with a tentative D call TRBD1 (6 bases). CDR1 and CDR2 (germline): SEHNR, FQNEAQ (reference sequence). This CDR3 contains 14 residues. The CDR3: CASAHGGTGSTIYF. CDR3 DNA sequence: TGTGCCAGCGCACACGGGGGCACTGGAAGCACCATATATTTT.

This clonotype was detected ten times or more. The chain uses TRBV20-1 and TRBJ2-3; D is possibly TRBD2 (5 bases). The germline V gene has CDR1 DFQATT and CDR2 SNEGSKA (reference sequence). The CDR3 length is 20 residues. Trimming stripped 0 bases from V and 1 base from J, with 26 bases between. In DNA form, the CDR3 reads TGCAGTGCTAGAGATAACGACGCGGAGGCTCGGCTCCTCGGCACAGATACGCAGTATTTT. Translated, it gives CSARDNDAEARLLGTDTQYF.

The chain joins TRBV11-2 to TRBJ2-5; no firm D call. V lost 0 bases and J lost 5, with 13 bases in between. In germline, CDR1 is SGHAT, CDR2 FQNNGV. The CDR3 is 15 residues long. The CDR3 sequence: CASSLESAVGETQYF. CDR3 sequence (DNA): TGTGCCAGCAGCTTAGAATCGGCTGTGGGCGAGACCCAGTACTTC.